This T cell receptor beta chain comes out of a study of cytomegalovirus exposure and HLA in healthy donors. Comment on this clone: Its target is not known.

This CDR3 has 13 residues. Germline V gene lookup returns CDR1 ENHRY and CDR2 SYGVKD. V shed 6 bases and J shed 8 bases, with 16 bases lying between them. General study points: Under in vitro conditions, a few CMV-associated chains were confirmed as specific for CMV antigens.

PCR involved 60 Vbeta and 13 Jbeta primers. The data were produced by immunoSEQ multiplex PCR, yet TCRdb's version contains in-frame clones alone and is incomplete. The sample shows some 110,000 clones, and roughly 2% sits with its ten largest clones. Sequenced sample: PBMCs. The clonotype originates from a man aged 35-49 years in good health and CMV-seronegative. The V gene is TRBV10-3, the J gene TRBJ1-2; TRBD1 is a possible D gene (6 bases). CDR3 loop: CAIRDSNWGGYTF. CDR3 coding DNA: TGTGCCATCAGGGACAGCAATTGGGGGGGCTACACCTTC.